The rows below give T cell receptor beta chains drawn from one sample of a study of human T cells and chemical hapten exposure. MiXCR, applied by TCRdb to the RACE reads, yields one record per CDR3 protein. The data hold around 200,000 distinct CDR3 sequences, with around 25% observed a single time. Sequenced here: whole blood, sampled in connection with sensitization to the hapten diphenylcyclopropenone (DPC). The source is a middle-aged woman with alopecia areata. Some clones in this sample may be carry-over from other donors' samples. CDR3s leave out the opening cysteine and the closing phenylalanine or tryptophan. Fields, in order: V gene, clone size, CDR3 protein. Expanded clones are given a class, and other clones once, few, many or no size at all.

V gene: TRBV27
clone size: .
CDR3 protein: ASSLRGGSVTDIQY

V gene: TRBV20-1
clone size: many
CDR3 protein: SASRGAINNQPQH

V gene: TRBV20-1
clone size: .
CDR3 protein: SAPGVNTEAF

V gene: TRBV25-1
clone size: many
CDR3 protein: ASSGRGTGELF

V gene: TRBV7-2
clone size: .
CDR3 protein: ASSLLPTYGYT

V gene: TRBV19
clone size: few
CDR3 protein: ASSPQRSRGYT

V gene: TRBV28
clone size: few
CDR3 protein: ASSARVDEQY

V gene: TRBV28
clone size: .
CDR3 protein: ASSETGGAKNIQY

V gene: TRBV5-1
clone size: .
CDR3 protein: ASSLGGFGSGANVLT

V gene: TRBV2
clone size: few
CDR3 protein: ASSRQVYSNQPQH

V gene: TRBV7-2
clone size: few
CDR3 protein: ASKPIAGGGETQY

V gene: TRBV6-1
clone size: few
CDR3 protein: ASSEAGGTSGETQY

V gene: TRBV6-1
clone size: .
CDR3 protein: ASSEVSGTQGAQH

V gene: TRBV5-4
clone size: few
CDR3 protein: ASSAPGNTGELF

V gene: TRBV20-1
clone size: once
CDR3 protein: SAGGNSGSHGDEQF

V gene: TRBV2
clone size: .
CDR3 protein: ASKLAGGNTGELF

V gene: TRBV4-3
clone size: .
CDR3 protein: ASSQDRVTSYEQY

V gene: TRBV3-1
clone size: .
CDR3 protein: ASSPIGTSGSDEQF

V gene: TRBV24-1
clone size: .
CDR3 protein: ATGTSGRASYNEQF

V gene: TRBV21-1
clone size: .
CDR3 protein: ASSNSEGLPAGWDEQF